These T cell receptor beta chains were read from a single sample in a study of shared clonotypes between healthy human individuals. Measured with immunoSEQ multiplex PCR; TCRdb has only the in-frame clones, and not every one. The repertoire consists of about 2 million clones, with 95% occurring once and the leading ten covering more than 0.1%. Specimen: naive CD4+ T cells sorted from blood. The receptors were sampled from a man between 18 and 29 years old in good health. The CDR3 runs from the conserved cysteine through the conserved F or W. A D gene is named only where the DNA matches it firmly. Some rows mark clone size as missing; the rest say once, few, many or name a class of expanded clone.

CDR3aa: CAGQLEGLYEQYF
CDR3nt: TGTGCCGGACAACTAGAAGGGTTGTACGAGCAGTACTTC
v_gene: TRBV30
abundance: once
j_gene: TRBJ2-7
d_gene: -

CDR3aa: CAITRTSEETQYF
CDR3nt: TGTGCCATCACCAGGACTAGCGAAGAGACCCAGTACTTC
v_gene: TRBV10-3
abundance: -
j_gene: TRBJ2-5
d_gene: TRBD2

CDR3aa: CASSIGATSVGDTQYF
CDR3nt: TGTGCCAGTAGTATCGGTGCGACTAGCGTGGGAGATACGCAGTATTTT
v_gene: TRBV19
abundance: -
j_gene: TRBJ2-3
d_gene: TRBD2

CDR3aa: CAWSEDRGRGEAFF
CDR3nt: TGTGCCTGGAGTGAAGACAGGGGGCGGGGTGAAGCTTTCTTT
v_gene: TRBV30
abundance: -
j_gene: TRBJ1-1
d_gene: TRBD1

CDR3aa: CASSLQQGVYEQYF
CDR3nt: TGTGCCAGCAGCTTACAGCAGGGAGTCTACGAGCAGTACTTC
v_gene: TRBV7-9
abundance: -
j_gene: TRBJ2-7
d_gene: -

CDR3aa: CASRIGDQPQHF
CDR3nt: TGTGCCAGTAGAATCGGGGATCAGCCCCAGCATTTT
v_gene: TRBV19
abundance: -
j_gene: TRBJ1-5
d_gene: -

CDR3aa: CASSAGNLMNTEAFF
CDR3nt: TGTGCCAGCAGTGCAGGGAACCTGATGAACACTGAAGCTTTCTTT
v_gene: TRBV25-1
abundance: -
j_gene: TRBJ1-1
d_gene: -

CDR3aa: CASSQSPPYEQYF
CDR3nt: TGTGCCAGCAGTCAAAGTCCTCCCTACGAGCAGTACTTC
v_gene: TRBV6-1
abundance: -
j_gene: TRBJ2-7
d_gene: -

CDR3aa: CASSLSGRADEQYF
CDR3nt: TGTGCCAGCAGCCTTAGCGGGAGGGCCGACGAGCAGTACTTC
v_gene: TRBV7-6
abundance: -
j_gene: TRBJ2-7
d_gene: TRBD2

CDR3aa: CASSEREHFPPGNTIYF
CDR3nt: TGTGCCAGCAGTGAAAGAGAACACTTTCCGCCTGGAAACACCATATATTTT
v_gene: TRBV6-1
abundance: -
j_gene: TRBJ1-3
d_gene: -

CDR3aa: CASSSTGVTGELFF
CDR3nt: TGTGCCAGCAGTTCAACAGGGGTCACCGGGGAGCTGTTTTTT
v_gene: TRBV5-5
abundance: once
j_gene: TRBJ2-2
d_gene: TRBD1

CDR3aa: CASSVADYNEQFF
CDR3nt: TGTGCCAGCAGCGTAGCGGACTACAATGAGCAGTTCTTC
v_gene: TRBV9
abundance: -
j_gene: TRBJ2-1
d_gene: -

CDR3aa: CAWSEGPYNSPLHF
CDR3nt: TGTGCCTGGAGTGAAGGCCCCTATAATTCACCCCTCCACTTT
v_gene: TRBV30
abundance: -
j_gene: TRBJ1-6
d_gene: -

CDR3aa: CASRDVSSYEQYF
CDR3nt: TGTGCCAGCAGGGACGTAAGCTCCTACGAGCAGTACTTC
v_gene: TRBV6-6
abundance: -
j_gene: TRBJ2-7
d_gene: -

CDR3aa: CASSDPGTGDGYTF
CDR3nt: TGTGCCAGCAGTGACCCCGGGACAGGGGATGGCTACACCTTC
v_gene: TRBV6-4
abundance: -
j_gene: TRBJ1-2
d_gene: TRBD1

CDR3aa: CASSARRGNTIYF
CDR3nt: TGTGCCAGCAGTGCACGGCGAGGAAACACCATATATTTT
v_gene: TRBV6-1
abundance: -
j_gene: TRBJ1-3
d_gene: -

CDR3aa: CASSPTGGNYNEQFF
CDR3nt: TGTGCCAGCAGCCCCACTGGAGGGAACTACAATGAGCAGTTCTTC
v_gene: TRBV7-2
abundance: -
j_gene: TRBJ2-1
d_gene: -

CDR3aa: CASSPHLERGPAGANVLTF
CDR3nt: TGTGCCAGCAGCCCTCATCTAGAGAGGGGGCCGGCTGGGGCCAACGTCCTGACTTTC
v_gene: TRBV5-6
abundance: -
j_gene: TRBJ2-6
d_gene: TRBD1

CDR3aa: CASSPPGTANTGELFF
CDR3nt: TGTGCCAGCAGCCCCCCGGGGACAGCGAACACCGGGGAGCTGTTTTTT
v_gene: TRBV7-9
abundance: -
j_gene: TRBJ2-2
d_gene: TRBD1

CDR3aa: CASGLALKTSGDLQETQYF
CDR3nt: TGTGCTAGTGGTTTGGCCTTGAAGACTAGCGGAGATTTACAAGAGACCCAGTACTTC
v_gene: TRBV12-5
abundance: once
j_gene: TRBJ2-5
d_gene: TRBD2

CDR3aa: CASGETGNQPQHF
CDR3nt: TGTGCCAGCGGAGAAACAGGGAATCAGCCCCAGCATTTT
v_gene: TRBV6-6
abundance: -
j_gene: TRBJ1-5
d_gene: -

CDR3aa: CASSAGQKQASPLHF
CDR3nt: TGTGCCAGCAGCGCTGGACAGAAGCAAGCTTCACCCCTCCACTTT
v_gene: TRBV9
abundance: -
j_gene: TRBJ1-6
d_gene: -

CDR3aa: CASSMGWRGNSNQPQHF
CDR3nt: TGTGCCAGTAGTATGGGTTGGAGGGGGAATAGCAATCAGCCCCAGCATTTT
v_gene: TRBV19
abundance: -
j_gene: TRBJ1-5
d_gene: -

CDR3aa: CASSSQGSGELFF
CDR3nt: TGTGCCAGCAGCTCACAGGGTTCCGGGGAGCTGTTTTTT
v_gene: TRBV7-2
abundance: once
j_gene: TRBJ2-2
d_gene: -

CDR3aa: CASRDQGGGQPQHF
CDR3nt: TGTGCCAGCAGAGATCAGGGAGGAGGTCAGCCCCAGCATTTT
v_gene: TRBV2
abundance: -
j_gene: TRBJ1-5
d_gene: -

CDR3aa: CASRGTSGPNTEAFF
CDR3nt: TGTGCCAGCAGGGGGACGTCGGGTCCGAACACTGAAGCTTTCTTT
v_gene: TRBV27
abundance: -
j_gene: TRBJ1-1
d_gene: -

CDR3aa: CASSFQRGNEQFF
CDR3nt: TGTGCCAGCAGCTTCCAGCGAGGCAATGAGCAGTTCTTC
v_gene: TRBV7-2
abundance: -
j_gene: TRBJ2-1
d_gene: -

CDR3aa: CASSLGLPGGDTQYF
CDR3nt: TGCGCCAGCAGCTTAGGACTCCCTGGTGGAGATACGCAGTATTTT
v_gene: TRBV5-1
abundance: -
j_gene: TRBJ2-3
d_gene: -

CDR3aa: CAWSVQRLGDEQYF
CDR3nt: TGTGCCTGGAGTGTCCAACGGTTAGGAGACGAGCAGTACTTC
v_gene: TRBV30
abundance: -
j_gene: TRBJ2-7
d_gene: -

CDR3aa: CASSSFANEQFF
CDR3nt: TGTGCCAGCAGTTCTTTTGCCAATGAGCAGTTCTTC
v_gene: TRBV6-6
abundance: -
j_gene: TRBJ2-1
d_gene: -

CDR3aa: CASSSGQPTGRAGYTF
CDR3nt: TGCGCCAGCAGCAGTGGACAGCCGACTGGTAGGGCTGGCTACACCTTC
v_gene: TRBV5-1
abundance: -
j_gene: TRBJ1-2
d_gene: -